One and the same sample provided the 18 T cell receptor beta chains below, sequenced in a study of cytomegalovirus exposure and HLA in healthy donors. This PCR relied on a set of 60 Vbeta primers and 13 Jbeta primers. The protocol was immunoSEQ multiplex PCR, while the TCRdb copy is restricted to in-frame clones and leaves out a portion. The sample lists around 91,000 clones, over 75% occurring once. Specimen: PBMCs. The receptors shown here come from a male donor in good health and CMV-seropositive.

The table lists this clone with a few counts. The V call is TRBV6-1, the J call TRBJ2-7; the match to TRBD1 covers 10 bases. J lost 4 bases, V lost 8 bases, and 2 bases had no gene match. There are 12 residues in the CDR3. Germline CDR1 is MNHNS and CDR2 is SASEGT. This CDR3 is CASRQGAYEQYF. CDR3 in DNA: TGTGCCAGCCGACAGGGGGCTTACGAGCAGTACTTC.

This chain joins TRBV7-2 and TRBJ1-3; D possibly corresponds to TRBD1 (5 bases). The V end was cut by 0 bases, the J end by 0 bases, with 9 bases between. The germline V gene encodes CDR1 SGHTA and CDR2 FQGNSA. The CDR3 is made up of 16 amino acids. For the CDR3, the DNA is TGTGCCAGCAGCTTAGCTGGGGCCAACTCTGGAAACACCATATATTTT. Protein product: CASSLAGANSGNTIYF.

This chain joins TRBV6-5 and TRBJ1-5; tentatively, D is TRBD1 (5 bases). Germline loops: CDR1 MNHEY, CDR2 SVGAGI. Trimming took 2 bases from V and 4 from J, leaving 9 bases between them. CDR3 length: 14 amino acids. In DNA form, the CDR3 reads TGTGCCAGCAGTTACCGGGGGGGGAATCAGCCCCAGCATTTT. Encoded protein: CASSYRGGNQPQHF.

The chain is built from TRBV6-1 and TRBJ2-1; 8 nucleotides match TRBD1. Trimming took 10 bases from V and 4 from J; bases not matched to a gene: 6. Germline V CDR1 and CDR2: MNHNS, SASEGT. The CDR3 contains 13 residues. DNA for the CDR3: TGTGCCACCTACAGGGGGAGTTACAATGAGCAGTTCTTC. This gives the protein CATYRGSYNEQFF.

This chain connects TRBV19 to TRBJ2-7, with TRBD2 matching 7 bases. CDR1 is LNHDA, CDR2 SQIVND, per germline (reference sequence). The J segment lost 2 bases and the V segment lost 3 bases, leaving 4 bases of the junction unmatched. The CDR3 has 14 residues. CDR3 sequence (DNA): TGTGCCAGTAGTATTCAGCGGGGTCCCTACGAGCAGTACTTC. Translated: CASSIQRGPYEQYF.

In this sample, this clone turned up a few times. This chain uses TRBV6-5 with TRBJ1-4; 9 bases are a match to TRBD1. The CDR3 spans 14 residues. The ends lost 4 bases at V and 4 bases at J; junction bases unmatched: 1. From germline, CDR1 is MNHEY and CDR2 SVGAGI. CDR3 DNA sequence: TGTGCCAGCAGTTGGGGACAGGGTAATGAAAAACTGTTTTTT. Translated, it gives CASSWGQGNEKLFF.

The gene calls are TRBV7-8 and TRBJ2-1, with 9 positions matching TRBD1. The CDR3 totals 16 residues. Trimming at V came to 5 bases and at J to 3 bases, leaving 8 bases not matched to a gene. CDR1 and CDR2 (germline): SGHVS, FQNEAQ. The CDR3 here is CASSPGTGLFYNEQFF. DNA of the CDR3: TGTGCCAGCAGCCCCGGGACAGGGCTTTTCTACAATGAGCAGTTCTTC.

CDR3 loop: CASSYGLKYEQYF. For the CDR3, the DNA is TGTGCCAGCAGCTACGGACTTAAGTACGAGCAGTACTTC. The chain employs TRBV11-2 and TRBJ2-7; maybe TRBD2 (5 bases). V lost 4 bases and J lost 4, with 11 bases in between. Germline V CDR1 and CDR2: SGHAT, FQNNGV. This CDR3 has 13 amino acids.

The rearrangement links TRBV7-2 to TRBJ2-7, with TRBD2 as a possible D gene (6 bases). The CDR3 totals 14 residues. Germline V gives CDR1 SGHTA, CDR2 FQGNSA. The V end lost 3 bases, the J end lost 3 bases, and 12 bases lay between the germline ends. This CDR3 reads CASSFGGNRYEQYF. In DNA form, the CDR3 reads TGTGCCAGCAGCTTTGGCGGGAATCGCTACGAGCAGTACTTC.

V is TRBV27 and J is TRBJ2-2, with TRBD2 identical over 10 bases. Germline CDR1 MNHEY, CDR2 SMNVEV (reference sequence). J gave up 2 bases and V 4 bases, and 4 bases lay outside the gene matches. The CDR3 contains 16 residues. The CDR3 DNA sequence: TGTGCCAGCAGTTCCCCTAGCGGGAGTAACACCGGGGAGCTGTTTTTT. Translated, it gives CASSSPSGSNTGELFF.

The CDR3 loop is CSVEVGVNTEAFF. The CDR3 nucleotides are TGCAGCGTTGAGGTAGGGGTGAACACTGAAGCTTTCTTT. The chain is built from TRBV29-1 and TRBJ1-1, with D maybe TRBD1 (5 bases). V dropped 3 bases and J dropped 0 bases, with 8 bases sitting between them. The CDR3 is made up of 13 amino acids. The germline CDR1 and CDR2 sequences are SQVTM and ANQGSEA.

This chain uses TRBV7-9 with TRBJ2-7, with TRBD2 identical over 12 bases. The CDR3 is 15 residues long. Trimming cost V 7 bases and J 3 bases; bases outside gene matches: 7. Germline V gene sequence: CDR1 SEHNR, CDR2 FQNEAQ (reference sequence). CDR3 coding DNA: TGTGCCAGCATCAGGACTAGCGGGACCTACTACGAGCAGTACTTC. It encodes CASIRTSGTYYEQYF.

V is TRBV19 and J is TRBJ1-5; weak D call: TRBD1 (5 bases). Deletions cut 6 bases from V and 0 bases from J, with 9 bases between. The CDR3 runs to 14 residues. Germline CDR1 reads LNHDA; CDR2 reads SQIVND (reference sequence). CDR3 protein: CASSRQLSNQPQHF. CDR3 sequence (DNA): TGTGCCAGTAGCAGACAGCTTAGCAATCAGCCCCAGCATTTT. Drawing the rest from reference TRBV19 and TRBJ1-5, the complete variable domain is DGGITQSPKYLFRKEGQNVTLSCEQNLNHDAMYWYRQDPGQGLRLIYYSQIVNDFQKGDIAEGYSVSREKKESFPLTVTSAQKNPTAFYLCASSRQLSNQPQHFGDGTRLSIL.

The rearrangement joins TRBV12-2 to TRBJ2-1; the DNA was not used to check the table's D call, TRBD1. TRBV12-2 is given as a pseudogene. The length of the CDR3 is 18 residues. The CDR3 loop reads CASRNETLPGQGGNEQFF. The CDR3 coding sequence is TGTGCAAGTCGCAACGAGACCCTACCGGGACAGGGGGGGAATGAGCAGTTCTTC.

The rearrangement uses TRBV2 and TRBJ1-2; 7 bases are shared with TRBD1. Losses at the gene ends were 6 bases for V and 9 bases for J; bases not matched to a gene: 13. This CDR3 region has 14 residues. The germline CDR1 and CDR2 sequences are SNHLY and FYNNEI. This chain's CDR3 is CASSGTTGEDRYTF. The CDR3, as DNA: TGTGCCAGCAGCGGCACAACAGGGGAGGATCGCTACACCTTC. The whole variable domain, remainder taken from reference TRBV2 and TRBJ1-2, is EPEVTQTPSHQVTQMGQEVILRCVPISNHLYFYWYRQILGQKVEFLVSFYNNEISEKSEIFDDQFSVERPDGSNFTLKIRSTKLEDSAMYFCASSGTTGEDRYTFGSGTRLTVV.

Here the CDR3 reads CASSGRGLGGPRNEQYF. Written as DNA, the CDR3 is TGTGCCAGCAGCGGCAGGGGGCTTGGCGGACCCCGGAACGAGCAGTACTTC. The chain combines TRBV27 with TRBJ2-7, with TRBD1 matching over 8 bases. CDR3 length equals 17 residues. V lost 6 bases to trimming and J lost 5 bases; unmatched junction nucleotides: 18. Germline V gene data show CDR1 as MNHEY and CDR2 as SMNVEV (reference sequence).

The genes are TRBV7-6 and TRBJ1-1, with D hard to call. The V gene lost 2 bases and the J gene lost 6 bases, with 13 bases spanning the gap. The CDR3 has 14 residues. CDR1 SGHVS and CDR2 FNYEAQ come from the germline V gene. In nucleotides, the CDR3 is TGTGCCAGCAGCTTACGGGGATTGCCCGCTGAAGCTTTCTTT. Its translation is CASSLRGLPAEAFF. Drawing the rest from reference TRBV7-6 and TRBJ1-1, the complete variable domain is GAGVSQSPRYKVTKRGQDVALRCDPISGHVSLYWYRQALGQGPEFLTYFNYEAQQDKSGLPNDRFSAERPEGSISTLTIQRTEQRDSAMYRCASSLRGLPAEAFFGQGTRLTVV.

The V gene is TRBV19, the J gene TRBJ1-5; the D is unclear. The CDR3 has 15 amino acids. The germline V and J ends were trimmed by 5 bases and 6 bases, with 17 bases remaining between them. CDR1 is LNHDA, CDR2 SQIVND, per germline (reference sequence). Written as DNA, the CDR3 is TGTGCCAGTAGTTCCTTTTGGACGGCGGGTCAGCCCCAGCATTTT. This gives the protein CASSSFWTAGQPQHF.